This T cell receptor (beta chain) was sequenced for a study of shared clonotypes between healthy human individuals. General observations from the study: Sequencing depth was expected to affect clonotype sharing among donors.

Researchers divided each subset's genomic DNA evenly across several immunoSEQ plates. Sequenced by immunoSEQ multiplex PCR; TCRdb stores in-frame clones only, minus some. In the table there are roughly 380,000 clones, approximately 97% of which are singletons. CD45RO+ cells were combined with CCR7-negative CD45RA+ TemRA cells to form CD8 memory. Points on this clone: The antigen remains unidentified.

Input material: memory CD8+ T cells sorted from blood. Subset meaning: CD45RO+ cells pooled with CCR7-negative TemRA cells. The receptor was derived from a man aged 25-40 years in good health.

The CDR3 DNA follows: TGTGCCAGCAGTTTGGGGGCGGCTAGCGGCTACGAGCAGTACTTC. It specifies CASSLGAASGYEQYF. This chain connects TRBV28 to TRBJ2-7, with a weak D call TRBD2 (7 bases). The V end was cut by 3 bases, the J end by 3 bases, with 15 bases between. CDR3 length: 15 amino acids. Germline CDR1 and CDR2: MDHEN and SYDVKM. The whole variable domain, filled in from reference TRBV28 and TRBJ2-7, reads DVKVTQSSRYLVKRTGEKVFLECVQDMDHENMFWYRQDPGLGLRLIYFSYDVKMKEKGDIPEGYSVSREKKERFSLILESASTNQTSMYLCASSLGAASGYEQYFGPGTRLTVT.